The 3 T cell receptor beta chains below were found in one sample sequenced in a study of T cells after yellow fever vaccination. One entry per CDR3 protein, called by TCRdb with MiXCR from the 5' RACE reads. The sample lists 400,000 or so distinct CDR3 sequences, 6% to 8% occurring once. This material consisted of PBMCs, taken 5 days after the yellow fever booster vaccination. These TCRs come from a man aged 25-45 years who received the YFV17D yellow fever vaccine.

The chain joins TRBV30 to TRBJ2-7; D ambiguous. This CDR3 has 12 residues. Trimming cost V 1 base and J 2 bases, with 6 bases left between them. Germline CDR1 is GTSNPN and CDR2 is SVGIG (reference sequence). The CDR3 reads CAWSAQAYEQYF. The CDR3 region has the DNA TGTGCCTGGAGTGCTCAGGCCTACGAGCAGTACTTC.

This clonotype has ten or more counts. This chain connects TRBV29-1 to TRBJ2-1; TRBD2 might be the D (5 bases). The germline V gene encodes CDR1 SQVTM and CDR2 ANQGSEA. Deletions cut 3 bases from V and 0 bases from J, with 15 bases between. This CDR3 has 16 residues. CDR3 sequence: CSVEAALTSSYNEQFF. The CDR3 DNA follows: TGCAGCGTTGAGGCGGCCTTAACTAGCTCCTACAATGAGCAGTTCTTC.

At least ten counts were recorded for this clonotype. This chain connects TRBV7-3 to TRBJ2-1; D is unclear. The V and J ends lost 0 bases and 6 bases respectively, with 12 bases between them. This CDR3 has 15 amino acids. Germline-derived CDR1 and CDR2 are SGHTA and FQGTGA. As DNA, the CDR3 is TGTGCCAGCAGCTTAACGCGAACAGCTGGCAATGAGCAGTTCTTC. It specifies CASSLTRTAGNEQFF.